The 4 T cell receptor beta chains presented below share a single source sample, sequenced in a study of radiotherapy plus CTLA-4 blockade in lung cancer (dated by TCRdb to 2016 to 2018). Receptor libraries were prepared by the immunoSEQ multiplex PCR assay. In TCRdb, the immuneACCESS table is reduced to in-frame sequences with V and J assigned. These tables do not hold every clone; where another copy was compared, an unresolved V gene accounts for under half, and the others remain unexplained. This sample lists nearly 95,000 clones; roughly 80% were detected once. The ten largest clonotypes hold about 26% of the sample. The source material was peripheral blood, sampled from a patient treated with radiotherapy plus ipilimumab. These receptors originate from a human donor with non-small cell lung cancer that progressed on radiotherapy plus ipilimumab.

This clone showed up just once. J is TRBJ2-1 and V is TRBV6-5, with 7 bases that match TRBD2. V was clipped by 1 base and J by 7 bases; unmatched bases: 10. Germline V gene sequence: CDR1 MNHEY, CDR2 SVGAGI. The CDR3 contains 16 residues. This CDR3 is CASSYFWGEGANEQFF. CDR3 sequence (DNA): TGTGCCAGCAGTTACTTTTGGGGGGAGGGTGCGAATGAGCAGTTCTTC.

CDR3 sequence reads: CASSLDRDHKQYF. CDR3 DNA: TGCGCCAGCAGCCTGGACAGGGACCACAAGCAGTACTTC. The rearrangement joins TRBV5-1 to TRBJ2-7, with 8 nucleotides matching TRBD1. This CDR3 region has 13 residues. CDR1 is SGHRS and CDR2 is YFSETQ in the germline V gene. The V and J ends lost 4 bases and 8 bases, in that order; junction bases with no gene match: 8.

The chain carries TRBV6-4 and TRBJ2-5; TRBD1 agrees at 9 bases. After removal of 4 bases from V and 5 bases from J, the junction contained 11 bases not matched to a gene. Germline values: CDR1 MRHNA, CDR2 SNTAGT. The CDR3 loop spans 16 amino acids. The CDR3 protein is CASSAEQGAVRETQYF. For the CDR3, the DNA is TGTGCCAGCAGTGCCGAACAGGGGGCTGTCCGGGAGACCCAGTACTTC.

This rearrangement joins TRBV2 to TRBJ2-3; 10 bases line up with TRBD1. V shed 2 bases and J 7 bases; nucleotides not matched to a gene: 12. Per the germline V gene, CDR1 is SNHLY and CDR2 is FYNNEI. The CDR3 spans 17 residues. DNA for the CDR3: TGTGCCAGCAGTGAATTTAGCGGGACAGGGGTGGGATATACGCAGTATTTT. Amino acid sequence: CASSEFSGTGVGYTQYF.